Sequencing of this TCR beta chain was carried out in a study of shared clonotypes between healthy human individuals. Sequencing used immunoSEQ multiplex PCR; TCRdb keeps in-frame clones, though not all of them. Of about 180,000 clones detected, approximately 92% appear once; the ten largest clones hold 0.067%. The CDR3 spans 16 residues. Trimming stripped 1 base from V and 1 base from J, with 14 bases between. The germline CDR1 and CDR2 sequences are LNHDA and SQIVND (reference sequence). What was sequenced was naive CD4+ T cells sorted from blood. Subset in this sample: CD45RA+ positively selected. The J gene is TRBJ2-7, the V gene TRBV19, with unresolved D. The receptor was isolated from a woman aged 30 to 39 in good health. CDR3 protein: CASSIAIGSTSYEQYF. The CDR3 region has the DNA TGTGCCAGTAGTATAGCTATAGGGTCGACTTCCTACGAGCAGTACTTC.